Shown below are 8 T cell receptor beta chains from a single sample sequenced in a study of blood T cell repertoires in COVID-19. The assay was immunoSEQ multiplex PCR, and TCRdb's table has in-frame clones only and misses some. The sample consists of roughly 260,000 clones, about nine tenths of them appearing once. Sample: PBMCs or T cells enriched from blood (not recorded which). The origin of the receptors is a human donor in a cohort exposed to, infected with or recovered from COVID-19 (not recorded which). The donor label of this sample is uncertain.

The DNA of the CDR3 is TGCGCCAGCAGTGAGTCAGAGTCGAACACTGAAGCTTTCTTT. This encodes CASSESESNTEAFF. V is TRBV10-1 and J is TRBJ1-1, with D unresolved. With 0 bases removed from V and 1 base from J, the gap between germline ends came to 6 bases. Germline V CDR1 and CDR2: WNHNN, SYGVQD (reference sequence). The CDR3 has 14 amino acids.

This sequence joins TRBV28 and TRBJ1-4; no reliable D call. Germline V gene data show CDR1 as MDHEN and CDR2 as SYDVKM. Trimming took 6 bases from V and 3 from J, leaving 8 bases between them. The CDR3 sequence is 13 residues long. CDR3 sequence: CASRSGANEKLFF. CDR3 nucleotide sequence: TGTGCCAGCAGGAGTGGAGCTAATGAAAAACTGTTTTTT.

The CDR3 nucleotides are TGTGCCAGCAGCTTGGACGGGGATGGCTACACCTTC. Translated, it gives CASSLDGDGYTF. The chain links TRBV5-4 to TRBJ1-2; no clear D. The CDR3 has 12 residues. Deletions cut 0 bases from V and 6 bases from J, with 6 bases between. Looked up from germline, CDR1 is SGHNT and CDR2 is YYREEE (reference sequence).

This chain links TRBV5-6 with TRBJ1-2; TRBD1 agrees at 8 bases. Trimming removed 2 bases from V and 4 bases from J; junction bases left unmatched: 7. This CDR3 spans 15 amino acids. Germline lookup yields CDR1 SGHDT and CDR2 YYEEEE. The CDR3 coding sequence is TGTGCCAGCAGCTTACCAGGGGGCTTGGGCTATGGCTACACCTTC. Residues: CASSLPGGLGYGYTF.

The J gene is TRBJ2-2, the V gene TRBV6-1, with D maybe TRBD1 (6 bases). V was shortened by 2 bases and J by 1 base, with 8 bases between the two germline ends. CDR3 length: 15 residues. The germline V gene has CDR1 MNHNS and CDR2 SASEGT. CDR3 amino acids: CASSELRGNTGELFF. For the CDR3, the DNA is TGTGCCAGCAGTGAACTCAGGGGGAACACCGGGGAGCTGTTTTTT.

The CDR3 nucleotides read TGTGCCAGCAGTTATCCAGGGTACACTGAAGCTTTCTTT. The encoded protein is CASSYPGYTEAFF. The chain couples TRBV6-5 to TRBJ1-1; D possibly corresponds to TRBD1 (5 bases). Trimming removed 3 bases at V and 3 bases at J, with 8 bases between. Germline CDR1 and CDR2: MNHEY and SVGAGI. This CDR3 is built from 13 residues.

The V and J genes are TRBV2 and TRBJ1-5, with 11 bases that match TRBD1. CDR1 and CDR2 (germline): SNHLY, FYNNEI. This CDR3 has 15 residues. V gave up 6 bases and J gave up 4 bases; unmatched junction bases: 5. DNA of the CDR3: TGTGCCAGCAGCCGGGACAGGGGGAAGAATCAGCCCCAGCATTTT. Its protein is CASSRDRGKNQPQHF. Full variable domain (outside the CDR3, taken from reference TRBV2 and TRBJ1-5): EPEVTQTPSHQVTQMGQEVILRCVPISNHLYFYWYRQILGQKVEFLVSFYNNEISEKSEIFDDQFSVERPDGSNFTLKIRSTKLEDSAMYFCASSRDRGKNQPQHFGDGTRLSIL.

The rearrangement joins TRBV7-3 to TRBJ1-6, with TRBD1 identical over 9 bases. The length of the CDR3 is 16 residues. CDR1 and CDR2 (germline): SGHTA, FQGTGA. Trimming cost V 5 bases and J 6 bases; bases outside gene matches: 8. The CDR3 region has the DNA TGTGCCAGCAGCCGGGGACAGGGCTGGGGTAATTCACCCCTCCACTTT. This encodes CASSRGQGWGNSPLHF.